This TCR beta chain stems from a study of beta chain features in type 1 diabetes (dated by TCRdb to between 2017 and 2018). The study in broad terms: Patients and healthy donors did not differ in mean age, gender distribution, total cell number or subset yield. Across all samples, 90 million to 130 million sorted cells were examined, and cell number per subset correlated strongly with RNA yield. In the study, recently diagnosed type 1 diabetes patients and matched healthy donors were compared on the TCRB repertoires of their sorted circulating CD4+ T cell subsets. Regulatory and stem cell-like memory subsets were obtained from only 8 patients and roughly 8 healthy donors, while naive and central memory subsets were obtained from all 30 or so donors. What the study reported, not specific to this receptor: Shorter templates might have been favored by PCR, but patient and control samples were amplified and corrected together, so both groups would have been affected equally by any skew. Because cDNA was sequenced instead of genomic DNA, activated cells with high expression could be over-represented, although the groups did not differ in activation or CD3 levels. A moderate but significant shortening of TCRB CDR3 length was observed in type 1 diabetes patients in all four CD4+ subsets. Fewer insertions and more nucleotide deletions at VDJ recombination sites were observed in patients with type 1 diabetes, implying thymic rearrangement abnormalities. Naive, central memory and regulatory TCRB repertoires appeared more similar among patients than among healthy donors. Because the HLA sub-analyses included only small numbers of individuals, any influence of HLA type on TCRB rearrangement was left unresolved.

Each donor gave one peripheral blood draw, around 100 mL on average, collected into heparinised tubes. A BD FACSAria II and a panel including CD45RO, CCR7, CD25, CD127, CD95 and CD27 were used to sort naive, central memory, regulatory and stem cell-like memory CD4+ T cells. A purity above 95% was achieved for all sorted populations. PBMCs were isolated immediately by Lymphoprep density gradient centrifugation and stained directly without culture. To minimize batch effects, samples were stained and sorted in pairs, one healthy donor with one patient per experiment. On this clone itself: Its recognized antigen is unknown. No base-level quality is on record; no much larger clone is a single base apart.

The entire isolated RNA was reverse transcribed using the High Capacity cDNA Reverse Transcription Kit, and thus expressed TCRB transcripts were sequenced. Naive, central memory and regulatory T cell samples underwent deep immunoSEQ sequencing, averaging about 3.57 million total reads per sample. Sorted cells were lysed in RLT buffer, and RNA was extracted using DNase-treated RNeasy Micro or Mini kits according to cell number. To prevent cross-contamination, each cell subset was processed individually, whereas patient and healthy donor samples were processed jointly. Using the immunoSEQ multiplex PCR, TCRB sequences were amplified from cDNA into 87-bp fragments spanning the CDR3 region. Sequencing of the amplicons was done on the Illumina HiSeq platform. The original methods were these. PCR bias was computationally corrected using synthetic template baselines, reads within Hamming distance 2 were collapsed, and singletons that could not be merged were discarded. By aligning reads against IMGT, V, D and J genes, CDR3 length, and insertions or deletions at six rearrangement sites were assigned. Clonotype counts were normalized to sorted cell number within each subset before computing true diversity and Gini coefficients with the tcR R package. The overlap coefficient, calculated on TCRB nucleotide sequences, was used to measure repertoire sharing. TCRdb provides this immuneACCESS table in a form limited to in-frame rearrangements. Some clones are lacking; in checked studies, under half of them reflect an unresolved V gene, and why the rest are absent is not known. D and trimming come from the DNA, and the V and J calls and clone size come from that table. The sample contains some 150,000 clones, about 13% of them found a single time. The top ten hold under 1.5% of the sample.

The CDR3 starts with the cysteine, ends with the phenylalanine, and has 12 residues. The kept DNA is CDR3 alone, 36 bases in frame from the first base. The CDR1 and CDR2 encoded by the germline V gene (reference sequence) are SEHNR and FQNEAQ. Trimming costs V 8 bases and J 3 bases, and their ends lie 11 bases apart. Sequenced material: central memory CD4+ T cells from blood. The sequence derives from a man between 18 and 35 years old with type 1 diabetes. The V and J genes are TRBV7-9 and TRBJ2-7; no D segment can be confidently identified. The CDR3 region reads CASGAGLYEQYF. The DNA sequence is TGTGCCAGCGGCGCCGGTCTCTACGAGCAGTACTTC. Supplemented by the reference TRBV7-9 and TRBJ2-7 proteins around the CDR3, the complete variable domain is DTGVSQNPRHKITKRGQNVTFRCDPISEHNRLYWYRQTLGQGPEFLTYFQNEAQLEKSRLLSDRFSAERPKGSFSTLEIQRTEQGDSAMYLCASGAGLYEQYFGPGTRLTVT.